A single T cell receptor beta chain is shown here with its context. CDR3 length: 13 residues. J was trimmed by 3 bases and V by 7 bases; bases with no gene match: 6. CD4+CD45RO+CD25- cells were isolated as memory CD4+ T cells. In TCRdb, the 5' RACE reads were re-called with MiXCR into one record per CDR3 protein. Here the sample spans roughly 42,000 distinct CDR3 sequences, 25% to 35% being singletons. Specimen: tumor-infiltrating memory CD4+ T cells sorted from the breast tumor. As to subset: memory CD4+ T cells, CD4+CD45RO+CD25-. V gene TRBV12-3 or TRBV12-4 combines with J gene TRBJ2-7, with 7 bases lining up with TRBD2. The clonotype was recovered from a female donor with breast cancer. The CDR3 spells CASTLSGDYEQYF. As DNA, the CDR3 is TGTGCCAGCACCCTAAGCGGGGACTACGAGCAGTACTTC.